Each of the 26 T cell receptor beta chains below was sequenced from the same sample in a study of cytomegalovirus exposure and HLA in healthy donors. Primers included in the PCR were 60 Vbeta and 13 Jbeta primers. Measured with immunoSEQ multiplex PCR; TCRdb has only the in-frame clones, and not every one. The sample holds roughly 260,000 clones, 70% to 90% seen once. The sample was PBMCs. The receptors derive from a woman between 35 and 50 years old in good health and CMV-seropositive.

CDR3 in amino acids: CASSSTGSGNTIYF. CDR3 in DNA: TGTGCCAGCAGCTCGACAGGATCTGGAAACACCATATATTTT. J is TRBJ1-3 and V is TRBV7-8, with D tentatively TRBD1 (6 bases). Trimming shortened V by 4 bases and J by 1 base, and 8 bases separated the two germline ends. The CDR3 length is 14 residues. The germline V gene has CDR1 SGHVS and CDR2 FQNEAQ. Variable domain in full (rest from reference TRBV7-8 and TRBJ1-3): GAGVSQSPRYKVAKRGQDVALRCDPISGHVSLFWYQQALGQGPEFLTYFQNEAQLDKSGLPSDRFFAERPEGSVSTLKIQRTQQEDSAVYLCASSSTGSGNTIYFGEGSWLTVV.

The CDR3 loop reads CASSLGAGGGTEAFF. The CDR3, as DNA: TGTGCCAGCAGCTTAGGGGCGGGCGGCGGTACTGAAGCTTTCTTT. J is TRBJ1-1 and V is TRBV7-2; no definite D call. The germline gives CDR1 SGHTA, CDR2 FQGNSA. The CDR3 runs to 15 residues. V dropped 1 base and J dropped 5 bases, with 14 bases sitting between them.

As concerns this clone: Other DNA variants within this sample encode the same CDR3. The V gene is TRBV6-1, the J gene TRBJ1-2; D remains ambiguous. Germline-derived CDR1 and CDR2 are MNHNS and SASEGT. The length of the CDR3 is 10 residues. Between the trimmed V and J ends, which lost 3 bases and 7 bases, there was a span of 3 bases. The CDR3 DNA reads TGTGCCAGCAGTGACAGTGGCTACACCTTC. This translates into CASSDSGYTF.

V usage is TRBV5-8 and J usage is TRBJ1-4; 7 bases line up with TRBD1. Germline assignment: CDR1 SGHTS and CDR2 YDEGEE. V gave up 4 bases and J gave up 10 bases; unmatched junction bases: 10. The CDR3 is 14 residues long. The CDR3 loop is CASSKDRLWGKLFF. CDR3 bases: TGTGCCAGCAGCAAGGACAGGCTTTGGGGAAAACTGTTTTTT.

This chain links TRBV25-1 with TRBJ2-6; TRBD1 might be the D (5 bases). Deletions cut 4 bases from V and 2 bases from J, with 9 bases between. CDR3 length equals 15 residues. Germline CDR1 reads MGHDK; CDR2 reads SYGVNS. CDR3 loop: CASSGNRPGANVLTF. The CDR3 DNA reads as TGTGCCAGCAGTGGAAACAGGCCTGGGGCCAACGTCCTGACTTTC.

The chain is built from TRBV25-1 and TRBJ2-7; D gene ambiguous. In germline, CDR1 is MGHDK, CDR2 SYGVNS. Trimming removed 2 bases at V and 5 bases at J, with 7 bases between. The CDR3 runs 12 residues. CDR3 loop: CASSENSHEQYF. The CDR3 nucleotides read TGTGCCAGCAGTGAAAATAGTCACGAGCAGTACTTC.

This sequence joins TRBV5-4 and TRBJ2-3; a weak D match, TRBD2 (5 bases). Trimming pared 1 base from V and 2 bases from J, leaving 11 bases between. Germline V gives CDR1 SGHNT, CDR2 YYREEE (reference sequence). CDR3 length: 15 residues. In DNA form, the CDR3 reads TGTGCCAGCAGCTTGCGGGCGGGCCCCACAGATACGCAGTATTTT. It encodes CASSLRAGPTDTQYF.

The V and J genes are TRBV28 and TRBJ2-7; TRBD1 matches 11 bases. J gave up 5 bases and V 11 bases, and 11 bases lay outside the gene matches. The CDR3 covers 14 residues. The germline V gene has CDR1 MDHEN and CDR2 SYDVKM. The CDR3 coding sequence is TGTGCCGCAATACCGGGACAGGGGGGGCACGAGCAGTACTTC. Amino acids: CAAIPGQGGHEQYF.

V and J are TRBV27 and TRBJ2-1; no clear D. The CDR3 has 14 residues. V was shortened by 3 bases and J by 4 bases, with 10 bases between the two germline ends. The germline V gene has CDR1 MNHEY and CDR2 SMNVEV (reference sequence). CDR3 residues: CASSLAGLYNEQFF. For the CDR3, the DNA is TGTGCCAGCAGTTTGGCAGGCCTATACAATGAGCAGTTCTTC.

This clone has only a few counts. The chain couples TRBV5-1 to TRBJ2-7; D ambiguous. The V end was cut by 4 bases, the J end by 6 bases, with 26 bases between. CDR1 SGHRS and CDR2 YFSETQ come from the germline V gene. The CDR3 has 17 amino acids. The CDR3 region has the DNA TGCGCCAGCAGCCATCTTGGCGGAACCCCTCAAAACATCGAGCAGTACTTC. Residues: CASSHLGGTPQNIEQYF.

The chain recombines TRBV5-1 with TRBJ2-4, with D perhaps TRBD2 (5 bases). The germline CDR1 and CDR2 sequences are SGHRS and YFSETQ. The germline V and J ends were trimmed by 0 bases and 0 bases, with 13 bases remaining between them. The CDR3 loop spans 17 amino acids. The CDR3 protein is CASSLASGNLAKNIQYF. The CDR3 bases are TGCGCCAGCAGCTTGGCCTCGGGGAATCTAGCCAAAAACATTCAGTACTTC.

The CDR3 here is CAWSGSRTSGYNEQFF. In DNA, the CDR3 is TGTGCCTGGAGTGGATCCAGGACTAGCGGCTACAATGAGCAGTTCTTC. This chain links TRBV30 with TRBJ2-1; TRBD2 aligns across 10 bases. This CDR3 is 16 amino acids long. CDR1 is GTSNPN and CDR2 is SVGIG in the germline V gene (reference sequence). Trimming cost V 1 base and J 3 bases; bases outside gene matches: 6.

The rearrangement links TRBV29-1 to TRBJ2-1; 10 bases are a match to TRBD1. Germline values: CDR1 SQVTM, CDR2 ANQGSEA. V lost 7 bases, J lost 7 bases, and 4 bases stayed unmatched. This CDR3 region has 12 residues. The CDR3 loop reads CSAGTGDNEQFF. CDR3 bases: TGCAGCGCTGGGACAGGGGATAATGAGCAGTTCTTC.

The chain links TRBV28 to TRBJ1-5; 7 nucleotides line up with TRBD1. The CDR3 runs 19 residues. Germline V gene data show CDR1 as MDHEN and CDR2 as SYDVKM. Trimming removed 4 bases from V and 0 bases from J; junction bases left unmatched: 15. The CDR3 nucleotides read TGTGCCAGCAGTTCTCACCGGGACAGCAGCTTCGGTAGCAATCAGCCCCAGCATTTT. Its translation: CASSSHRDSSFGSNQPQHF.

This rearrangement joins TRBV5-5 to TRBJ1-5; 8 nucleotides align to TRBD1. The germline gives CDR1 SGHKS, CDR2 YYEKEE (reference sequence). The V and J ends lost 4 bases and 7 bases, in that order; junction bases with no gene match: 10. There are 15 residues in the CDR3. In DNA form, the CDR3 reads TGTGCCAGCAGCGCGGAACCAAGACAGGGGCAGCCCCAGCATTTT. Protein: CASSAEPRQGQPQHF.

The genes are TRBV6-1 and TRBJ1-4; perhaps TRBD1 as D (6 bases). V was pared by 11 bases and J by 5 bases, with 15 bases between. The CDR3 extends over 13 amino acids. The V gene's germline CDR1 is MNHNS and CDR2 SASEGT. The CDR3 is CASWGGRNEKLFF. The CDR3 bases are TGTGCCTCCTGGGGGGGCAGGAATGAAAAACTGTTTTTT.

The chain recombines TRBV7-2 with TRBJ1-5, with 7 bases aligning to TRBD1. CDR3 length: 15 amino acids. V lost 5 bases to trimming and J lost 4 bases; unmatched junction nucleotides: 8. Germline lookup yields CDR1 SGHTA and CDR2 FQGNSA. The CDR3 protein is CASSPPGTVNQPQHF. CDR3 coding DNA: TGTGCCAGCAGCCCACCCGGGACAGTAAATCAGCCCCAGCATTTT.

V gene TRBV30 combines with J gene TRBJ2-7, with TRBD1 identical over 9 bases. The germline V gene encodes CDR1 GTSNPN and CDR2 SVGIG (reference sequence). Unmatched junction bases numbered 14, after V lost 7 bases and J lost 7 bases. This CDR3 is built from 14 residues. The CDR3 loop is CAYTIQGAMFEQYF. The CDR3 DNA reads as TGTGCCTACACCATACAGGGGGCAATGTTTGAGCAGTACTTC. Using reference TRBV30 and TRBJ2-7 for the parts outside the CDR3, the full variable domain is SQTIHQWPATLVQPVGSPLSLECTVEGTSNPNLYWYRQAAGRGLQLLFYSVGIGQISSEVPQNLSASRPQDRQFILSSKKLLLSDSGFYLCAYTIQGAMFEQYFGPGTRLTVT.

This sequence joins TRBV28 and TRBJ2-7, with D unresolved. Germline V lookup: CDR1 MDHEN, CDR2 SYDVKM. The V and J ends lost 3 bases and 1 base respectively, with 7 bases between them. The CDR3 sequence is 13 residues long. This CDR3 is CASSFSPSYEQYF. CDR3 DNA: TGTGCCAGCAGTTTCAGTCCGTCCTACGAGCAGTACTTC. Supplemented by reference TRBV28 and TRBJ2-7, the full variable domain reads DVKVTQSSRYLVKRTGEKVFLECVQDMDHENMFWYRQDPGLGLRLIYFSYDVKMKEKGDIPEGYSVSREKKERFSLILESASTNQTSMYLCASSFSPSYEQYFGPGTRLTVT.

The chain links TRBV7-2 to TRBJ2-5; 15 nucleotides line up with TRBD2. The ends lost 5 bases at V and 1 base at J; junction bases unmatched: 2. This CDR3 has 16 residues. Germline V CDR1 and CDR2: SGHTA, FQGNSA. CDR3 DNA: TGTGCCAGCAGCCAGGGACTAGCGGGAGGCCAAGAGACCCAGTACTTC. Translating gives CASSQGLAGGQETQYF.

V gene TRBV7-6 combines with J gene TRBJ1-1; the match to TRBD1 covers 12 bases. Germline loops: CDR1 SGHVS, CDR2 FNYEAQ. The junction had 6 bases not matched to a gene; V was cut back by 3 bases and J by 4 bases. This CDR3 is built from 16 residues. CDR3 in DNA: TGTGCCAGCAGCTTCGGGACAGGGGGCCGGGGCACTGAAGCTTTCTTT. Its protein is CASSFGTGGRGTEAFF.

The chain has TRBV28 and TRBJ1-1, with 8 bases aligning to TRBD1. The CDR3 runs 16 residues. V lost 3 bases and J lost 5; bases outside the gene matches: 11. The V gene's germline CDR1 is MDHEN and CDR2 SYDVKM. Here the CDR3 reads CASSFLGQEFSTEAFF. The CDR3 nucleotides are TGTGCCAGCAGTTTTTTGGGACAGGAATTTTCGACTGAAGCTTTCTTT.

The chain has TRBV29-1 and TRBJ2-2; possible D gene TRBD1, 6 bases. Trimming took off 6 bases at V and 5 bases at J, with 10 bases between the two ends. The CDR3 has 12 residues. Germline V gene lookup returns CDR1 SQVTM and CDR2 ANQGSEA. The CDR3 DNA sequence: TGCAGCGTAGTCGACAGGACCGGGGAGCTGTTTTTT. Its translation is CSVVDRTGELFF.

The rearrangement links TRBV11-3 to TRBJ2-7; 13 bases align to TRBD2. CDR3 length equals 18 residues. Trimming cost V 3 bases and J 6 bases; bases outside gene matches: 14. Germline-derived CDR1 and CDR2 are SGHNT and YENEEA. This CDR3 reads CASSFRLAGGPPIVEQYF. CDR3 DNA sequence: TGTGCCAGCAGCTTCCGACTAGCGGGAGGACCTCCCATTGTCGAGCAGTACTTC.

The CDR3 bases are TGTGCCAGCAGTTTGAAGTTTCCGGGGGTCGTCTACGAGCAGTACTTC. This encodes CASSLKFPGVVYEQYF. The genes are TRBV27 and TRBJ2-7; D might be TRBD2 (6 bases). V lost 3 bases, J lost 3 bases, and 18 bases lay in between. The CDR3 length is 16 residues. From germline, CDR1 is MNHEY and CDR2 SMNVEV (reference sequence).

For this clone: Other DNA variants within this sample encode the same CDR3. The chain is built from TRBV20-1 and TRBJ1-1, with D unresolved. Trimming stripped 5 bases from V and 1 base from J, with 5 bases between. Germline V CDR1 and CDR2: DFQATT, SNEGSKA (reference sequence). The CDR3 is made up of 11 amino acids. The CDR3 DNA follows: TGCAGTGCTCTTAGGAACACTGAAGCTTTCTTT. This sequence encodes CSALRNTEAFF.